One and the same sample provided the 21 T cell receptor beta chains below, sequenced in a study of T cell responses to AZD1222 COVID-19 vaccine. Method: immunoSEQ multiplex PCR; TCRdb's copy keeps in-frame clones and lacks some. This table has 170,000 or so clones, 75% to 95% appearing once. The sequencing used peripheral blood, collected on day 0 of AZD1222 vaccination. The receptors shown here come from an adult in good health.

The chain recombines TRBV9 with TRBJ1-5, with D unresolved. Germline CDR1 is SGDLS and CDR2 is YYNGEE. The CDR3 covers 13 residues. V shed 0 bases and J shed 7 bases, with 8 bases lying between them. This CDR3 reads CASSVAVGQPQHF. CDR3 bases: TGTGCCAGCAGCGTAGCAGTAGGACAGCCCCAGCATTTT.

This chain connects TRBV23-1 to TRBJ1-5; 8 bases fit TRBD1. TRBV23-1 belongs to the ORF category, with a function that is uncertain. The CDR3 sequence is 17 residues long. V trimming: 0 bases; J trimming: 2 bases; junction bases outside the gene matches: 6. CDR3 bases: TGCGCCAGCAGTCAATCAGCCAGGGGGCCTGGCAATCAGCCCCAGCATTTT. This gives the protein CASSQSARGPGNQPQHF.

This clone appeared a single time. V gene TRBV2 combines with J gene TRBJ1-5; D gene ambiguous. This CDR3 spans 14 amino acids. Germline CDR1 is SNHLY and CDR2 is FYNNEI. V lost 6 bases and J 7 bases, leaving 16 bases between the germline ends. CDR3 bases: TGTGCCAGCAGCCCGGACGGACCGGGGCAGCCCCAGCATTTT. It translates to CASSPDGPGQPQHF.

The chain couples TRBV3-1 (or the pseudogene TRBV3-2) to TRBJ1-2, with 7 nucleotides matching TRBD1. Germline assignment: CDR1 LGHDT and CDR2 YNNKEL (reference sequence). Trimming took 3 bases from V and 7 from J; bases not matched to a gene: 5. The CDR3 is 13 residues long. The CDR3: CASSQGDSGGYTF. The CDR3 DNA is TGTGCCAGCAGCCAGGGGGACAGTGGTGGCTACACCTTC.

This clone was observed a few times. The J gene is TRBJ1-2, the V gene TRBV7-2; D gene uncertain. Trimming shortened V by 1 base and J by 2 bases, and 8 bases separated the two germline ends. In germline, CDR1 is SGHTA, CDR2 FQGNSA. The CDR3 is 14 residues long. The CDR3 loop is CASSLDYTNYGYTF. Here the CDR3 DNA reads TGTGCCAGCAGCTTAGATTACACCAACTATGGCTACACCTTC. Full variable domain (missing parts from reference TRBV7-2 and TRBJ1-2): GAGVSQSPSNKVTEKGKDVELRCDPISGHTALYWYRQSLGQGLEFLIYFQGNSAPDKSGLPSDRFSAERTGGSVSTLTIQRTQQEDSAVYLCASSLDYTNYGYTFGSGTRLTVV.

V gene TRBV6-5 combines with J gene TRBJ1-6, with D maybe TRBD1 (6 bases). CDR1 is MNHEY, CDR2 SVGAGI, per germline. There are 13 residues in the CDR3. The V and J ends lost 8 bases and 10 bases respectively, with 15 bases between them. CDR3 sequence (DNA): TGTGCCAGCTCCGAACAGGGTGGCTCACCCCTCCACTTT. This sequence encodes CASSEQGGSPLHF.

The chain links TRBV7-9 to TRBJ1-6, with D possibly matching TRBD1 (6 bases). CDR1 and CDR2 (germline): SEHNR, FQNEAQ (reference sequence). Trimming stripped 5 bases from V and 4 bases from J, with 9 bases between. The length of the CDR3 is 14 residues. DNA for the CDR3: TGTGCCAGCAGCAACAGGGATTATAATTCACCCCTCCACTTT. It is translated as CASSNRDYNSPLHF. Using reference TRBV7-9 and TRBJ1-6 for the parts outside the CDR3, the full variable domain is DTGVSQNPRHKITKRGQNVTFRCDPISEHNRLYWYRQTLGQGPEFLTYFQNEAQLEKSRLLSDRFSAERPKGSFSTLEIQRTEQGDSAMYLCASSNRDYNSPLHFGNGTRLTVT.

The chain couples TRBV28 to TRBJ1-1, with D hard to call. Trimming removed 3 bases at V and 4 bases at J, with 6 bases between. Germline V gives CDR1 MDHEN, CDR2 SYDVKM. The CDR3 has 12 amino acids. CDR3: CASSLEGTEAFF. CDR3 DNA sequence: TGTGCCAGCAGTTTGGAGGGCACTGAAGCTTTCTTT.

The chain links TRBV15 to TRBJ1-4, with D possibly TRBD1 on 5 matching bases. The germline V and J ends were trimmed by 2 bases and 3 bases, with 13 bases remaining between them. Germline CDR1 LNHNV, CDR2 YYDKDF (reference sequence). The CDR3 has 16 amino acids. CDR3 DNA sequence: TGTGCCACCAGCAGACCGTCGACAGCGGCTAATGAAAAACTGTTTTTT. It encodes CATSRPSTAANEKLFF.

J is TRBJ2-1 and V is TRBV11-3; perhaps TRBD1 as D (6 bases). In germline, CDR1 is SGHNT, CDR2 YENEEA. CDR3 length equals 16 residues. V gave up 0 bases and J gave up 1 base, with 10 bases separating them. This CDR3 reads CASSLELGGSYNEQFF. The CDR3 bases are TGTGCCAGCAGCTTAGAATTAGGGGGTTCCTACAATGAGCAGTTCTTC.

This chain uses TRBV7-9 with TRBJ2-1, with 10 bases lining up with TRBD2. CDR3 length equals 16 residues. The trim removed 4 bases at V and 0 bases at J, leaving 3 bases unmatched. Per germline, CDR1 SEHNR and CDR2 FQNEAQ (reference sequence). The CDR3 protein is CASSSPSGSSYNEQFF. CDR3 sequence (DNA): TGTGCCAGCAGCTCACCTAGCGGGAGCTCCTACAATGAGCAGTTCTTC.

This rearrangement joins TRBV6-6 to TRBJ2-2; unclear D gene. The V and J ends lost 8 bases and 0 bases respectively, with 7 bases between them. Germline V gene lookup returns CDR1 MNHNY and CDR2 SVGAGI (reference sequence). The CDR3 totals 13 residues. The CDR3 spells CASLQPNTGELFF. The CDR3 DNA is TGTGCCAGCTTACAGCCGAACACCGGGGAGCTGTTTTTT.

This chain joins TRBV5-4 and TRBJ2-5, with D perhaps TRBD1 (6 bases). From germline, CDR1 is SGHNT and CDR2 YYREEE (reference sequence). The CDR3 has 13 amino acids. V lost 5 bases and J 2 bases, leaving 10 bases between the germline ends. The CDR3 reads CASSSGTQETQYF. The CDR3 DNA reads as TGTGCCAGCAGTTCCGGGACACAAGAGACCCAGTACTTC.

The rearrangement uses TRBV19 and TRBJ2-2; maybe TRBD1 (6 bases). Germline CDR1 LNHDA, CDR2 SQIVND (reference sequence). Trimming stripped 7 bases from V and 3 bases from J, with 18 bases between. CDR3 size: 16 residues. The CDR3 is CASKPHRDLDTGELFF. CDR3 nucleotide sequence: TGTGCCAGTAAACCTCACAGGGACCTTGACACCGGGGAGCTGTTTTTT.

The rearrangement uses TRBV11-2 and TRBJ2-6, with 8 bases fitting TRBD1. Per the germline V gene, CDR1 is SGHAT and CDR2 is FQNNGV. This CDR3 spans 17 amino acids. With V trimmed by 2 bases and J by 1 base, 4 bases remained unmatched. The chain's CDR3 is CASSLPRGPSGANVLTF. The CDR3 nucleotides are TGTGCCAGCAGCTTACCCAGGGGGCCGTCTGGGGCCAACGTCCTGACTTTC.

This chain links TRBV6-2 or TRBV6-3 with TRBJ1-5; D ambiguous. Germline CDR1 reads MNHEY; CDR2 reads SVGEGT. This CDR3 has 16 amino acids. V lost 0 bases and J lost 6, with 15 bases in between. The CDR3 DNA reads TGTGCCAGCAGTTACTCGGACGGGGTTGGGAGTCAGCCCCAGCATTTT. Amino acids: CASSYSDGVGSQPQHF.

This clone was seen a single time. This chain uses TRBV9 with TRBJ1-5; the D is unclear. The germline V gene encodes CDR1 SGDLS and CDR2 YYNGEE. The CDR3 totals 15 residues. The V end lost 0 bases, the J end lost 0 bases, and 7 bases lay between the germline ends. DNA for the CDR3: TGTGCCAGCAGCGTAGGGCACAGTAGCAATCAGCCCCAGCATTTT. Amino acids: CASSVGHSSNQPQHF.

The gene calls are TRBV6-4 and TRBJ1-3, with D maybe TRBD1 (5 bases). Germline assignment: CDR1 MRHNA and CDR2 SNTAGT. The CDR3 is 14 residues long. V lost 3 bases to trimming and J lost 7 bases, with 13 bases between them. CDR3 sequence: CASSENGGDNTIYF. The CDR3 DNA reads TGTGCCAGCAGTGAGAATGGAGGGGATAACACCATATATTTT.

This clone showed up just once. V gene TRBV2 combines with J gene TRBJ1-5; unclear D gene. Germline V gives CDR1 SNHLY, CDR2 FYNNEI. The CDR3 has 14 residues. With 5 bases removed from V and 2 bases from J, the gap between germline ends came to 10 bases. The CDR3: CASSLGWGNQPQHF. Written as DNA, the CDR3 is TGTGCCAGCAGTTTAGGGTGGGGCAATCAGCCCCAGCATTTT.

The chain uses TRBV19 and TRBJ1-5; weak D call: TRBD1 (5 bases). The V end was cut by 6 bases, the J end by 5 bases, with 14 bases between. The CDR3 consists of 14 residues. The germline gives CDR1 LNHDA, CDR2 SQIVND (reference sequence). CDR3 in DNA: TGTGCCAGTAGGGATTTCTTGGGACATCAGCCCCAGCATTTT. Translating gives CASRDFLGHQPQHF.

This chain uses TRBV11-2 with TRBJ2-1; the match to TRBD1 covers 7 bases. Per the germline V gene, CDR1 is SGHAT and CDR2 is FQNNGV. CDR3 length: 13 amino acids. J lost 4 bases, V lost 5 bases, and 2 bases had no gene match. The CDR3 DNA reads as TGTGCCAGCAGCCGGGGACAGTACAATGAGCAGTTCTTC. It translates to CASSRGQYNEQFF.